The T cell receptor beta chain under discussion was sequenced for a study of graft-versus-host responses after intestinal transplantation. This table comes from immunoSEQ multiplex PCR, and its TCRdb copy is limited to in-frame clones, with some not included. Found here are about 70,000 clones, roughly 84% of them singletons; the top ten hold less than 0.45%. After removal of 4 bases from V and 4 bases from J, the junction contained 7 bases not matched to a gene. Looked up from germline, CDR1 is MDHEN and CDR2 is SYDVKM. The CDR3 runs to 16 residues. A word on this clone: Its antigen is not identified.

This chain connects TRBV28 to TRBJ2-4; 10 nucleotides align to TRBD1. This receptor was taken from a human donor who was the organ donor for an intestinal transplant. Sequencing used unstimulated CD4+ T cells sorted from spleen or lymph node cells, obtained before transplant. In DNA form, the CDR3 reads TGTGCCAGCAGTTCTCCCGGGACAGGGGTTAAAAACATTCAGTACTTC. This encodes CASSSPGTGVKNIQYF.